These T cell receptor beta chains were read from a single sample in a study of OX40 agonist ivuxolimab in advanced cancers. The protocol was immunoSEQ multiplex PCR, while the TCRdb copy is restricted to in-frame clones and leaves out a portion. The sample includes tens of thousands of clones, 70% to 90% of them seen just once. The source material was CD4+ or CD8+ T cells sorted from blood, sampled in a trial of the OX40 agonist ivuxolimab. The receptors were sampled from an adult with an advanced solid tumor such as melanoma, head and neck, liver or kidney cancer. Both conserved end residues are part of each CDR3. A D gene is named only where the DNA matches it firmly. Clone size, where shown, is once, few, many, or a class for clones that have expanded.

TRBJ2-3,TRBV2,.,.,TGTGCCAGCCACCCGGGACACTCCACAGATACGCAGTATTTT,CASHPGHSTDTQYF
TRBJ2-7,TRBV18,.,.,TGTGCCAGCTCACCAGTGGACGGTACCTACGAGCAGTACTTC,CASSPVDGTYEQYF
TRBJ2-1,TRBV25-1,TRBD1,few,TGTGCCAGCAGCCCCGGGACAGGGATAATCGATGAGCAGTTCTTC,CASSPGTGIIDEQFF
TRBJ2-5,TRBV5-4,TRBD2,.,TGTGCCAGCAGCTTAGCGGGAGGGAAGACCCAGTACTTC,CASSLAGGKTQYF
TRBJ1-4,TRBV5-6,TRBD1,.,TGTGCCAGCAGCTTGACCAGGACAGGGGGAGAAGAAAAACTGTTTTTT,CASSLTRTGGEEKLFF
TRBJ1-1,TRBV30,TRBD1,.,TGTGCCTGGAGTGGACAGGGGTTGAGAGACACTGAAGCTTTCTTT,CAWSGQGLRDTEAFF
TRBJ2-2,TRBV19,.,few,TGTGCCAGTAGTCTCCGGATGAACCCAGCCCGGGAGCTGTTTTTT,CASSLRMNPARELFF
TRBJ1-5,TRBV6-5,TRBD1,few,TGTGCCAGCAGCAAGAGACAGGGCGGCAATCAGCCCCAGCATTTT,CASSKRQGGNQPQHF
TRBJ2-1,TRBV5-1,TRBD2,.,TGCGCCAGCAATAAACGGAGCGGGGCCCGGTCCAATGAGCAGTTCTTC,CASNKRSGARSNEQFF
TRBJ2-1,TRBV9,.,.,TGTGCCAGCAGCGTAGTGGGCCGAACCCCCTCCTACAATGAGCAGTTCTTC,CASSVVGRTPSYNEQFF
TRBJ1-5,TRBV7-9,.,.,TGTGCCAGCAGCTCGGATGGGGTCGGGGATCAGCCCCAGCATTTT,CASSSDGVGDQPQHF
TRBJ1-5,TRBV19,.,.,TGTGCCAGTACCTCCATGGGGGTAACAAGCAATCAGCCCCAGCATTTT,CASTSMGVTSNQPQHF
TRBJ2-1,TRBV4-1,TRBD2,.,TGCGCCAGCAGCCAATTTGGGACTAGCGGCTCCTACAATGAGCAGTTCTTC,CASSQFGTSGSYNEQFF
TRBJ1-2,TRBV11-1,.,.,TGTGCCAGCAGCTCGGACAGCCTTTACTATGGCTACACCTTC,CASSSDSLYYGYTF
TRBJ2-7,TRBV27,.,.,TGTGCCACCCCGGGTGGCCGGGCCTCCTACGAGCAGTACTTC,CATPGGRASYEQYF
TRBJ2-3,TRBV29-1,TRBD2,.,TGCAGCGTTGAATGGCGGGTGGCTAGCGGGATCCAGGATACGCAGTATTTT,CSVEWRVASGIQDTQYF
TRBJ1-2,TRBV30,TRBD1,.,TGTGCCTGGAGTGATGGACAGGGTTCGGGCTACACCTTC,CAWSDGQGSGYTF
TRBJ2-3,TRBV21-1,.,.,TGTGCCAGCAGCAATGTTCGGACTAGCGGGAGAACAGATACGCAGTATTTT,CASSNVRTSGRTDTQYF
TRBJ2-7,TRBV7-6,.,.,TGTGCCAGCAGCTTAGCGAGGGGGGCACCCCACGAGCAGTACTTC,CASSLARGAPHEQYF
TRBJ2-2,TRBV9,TRBD2,.,TGTGCCAGCAGCGTAGAGGTAGCGGGACGGAACACCGGGGAGCTGTTTTTT,CASSVEVAGRNTGELFF
TRBJ2-3,TRBV4-1,TRBD1,.,TGCGCCAGCAGCCAAATGCCCGCCGGGACAGGGCCCACAGATACGCAGTATTTT,CASSQMPAGTGPTDTQYF
TRBJ2-1,TRBV30,.,.,TGTGCCTGGAGTCCCGGCTACAATGAGCAGTTCTTC,CAWSPGYNEQFF
TRBJ2-2,TRBV7-9,TRBD2,once,TGTGCCAGCAGCCCGTTGGGGGGGTTCGTAACCGGGGAGCTGTTTTTT,CASSPLGGFVTGELFF
TRBJ1-3,TRBV6-1,.,.,TGTGCCAGCGACTCTGGAAACACCATATATTTT,CASDSGNTIYF
TRBJ1-2,TRBV7-9,TRBD1,.,TGTGCCAGCAGCCTCGGGACAGGGGGCGCGTACTATGGCTACACCTTC,CASSLGTGGAYYGYTF
TRBJ1-2,TRBV21-1,.,.,TGTGCCAGCAGCACCCAGTGGGGGACAGGGGATGATTGCTATGGCTACACCTTC,CASSTQWGTGDDCYGYTF
TRBJ2-3,TRBV20-1,.,.,TGCAGTGCGGAGCTAGCAGATACGCAGTATTTT,CSAELADTQYF
TRBJ2-6,TRBV5-4,.,.,TGTGCCAGCAGCAGGGATCCAACCGGGGCCAACGTCCTGACTTTC,CASSRDPTGANVLTF
TRBJ2-3,TRBV5-1,.,.,TGCGCCAGCAGCCCCCAAGTAGGGCACACAGATACGCAGTATTTT,CASSPQVGHTDTQYF
TRBJ2-7,TRBV21-1,.,few,TGTGCCAGCAGTCCAATTCACTACGAGCAGTACTTC,CASSPIHYEQYF
TRBJ2-7,TRBV28,.,few,TGTGCCAGCAGACCCACGAGTAGCTCCTACGAGCAGTACTTC,CASRPTSSSYEQYF
TRBJ2-3,TRBV11-3,.,.,TGTGCCAGCAGCGCGGGACATAGCACAGATACGCAGTATTTT,CASSAGHSTDTQYF
TRBJ1-2,TRBV28,.,.,TGTGCCAGCAGTTCTGGGGATGCTAACTATGGCTACACCTTC,CASSSGDANYGYTF
TRBJ2-2,TRBV7-3,TRBD2,.,TGTGCCAGCAGCTTATTTGCTAGCGGGAGGGCCGGGGAGCTGTTTTTT,CASSLFASGRAGELFF
TRBJ2-3,TRBV4-1,.,.,TGCGCCAGCAGCCAAAGGGGTTTAGCCGGGAGAGAGGATACGCAGTATTTT,CASSQRGLAGREDTQYF
TRBJ2-3,TRBV7-8,TRBD1,once,TGTGCCAGCAGCTTAGGGGTCAGGGGGCCTACAGATACGCAGTATTTT,CASSLGVRGPTDTQYF
TRBJ2-7,TRBV11-3,TRBD2,once,TGTGCCAGCAGCTCAGGACTAGCGGGAGGGCCGGGATACGAGCAGTACTTC,CASSSGLAGGPGYEQYF
TRBJ2-3,TRBV10-2,TRBD2,.,TGCGCCAGCAGTGAGTCGGGGACTAGCCCGACAGATACGCAGTATTTT,CASSESGTSPTDTQYF
TRBJ2-1,TRBV5-1,TRBD2,few,TGCGCCAGCAGCCAGGGACTAGCGGGATACAATGAGCAGTTCTTC,CASSQGLAGYNEQFF
TRBJ2-7,TRBV11-2,.,.,TGTGCCAGCAGCTTAGAACTCAAAGGCTCCTACGAGCAGTACTTC,CASSLELKGSYEQYF
TRBJ2-7,TRBV5-1,TRBD1,.,TGCGCCAGCAGCTCCGGACAGGGGTACTACGAGCAGTACTTC,CASSSGQGYYEQYF
TRBJ2-1,TRBV2,.,.,TGTGCCAGCAGTGAAGTTCAGGGGTGGTTCAATGAGCAGTTCTTC,CASSEVQGWFNEQFF
TRBJ2-7,TRBV29-1,TRBD2,few,TGCAGCGGAGGGACTAGCGGACGCTCCTACGAGCAGTACTTC,CSGGTSGRSYEQYF
TRBJ2-3,TRBV11-3,.,once,TGTGCCAGCAGCTTGCAAGGGAAGGATACGCAGTATTTT,CASSLQGKDTQYF
TRBJ1-2,TRBV5-1,TRBD1,.,TGCGCCAGCAGCTTGGAGGCAGGGGGAGTCTATGGCTACACCTTC,CASSLEAGGVYGYTF
TRBJ2-1,TRBV6-1,TRBD2,.,TGTGCCAGCAGCTTCGGGACTAGCGGGGACAATGAGCAGTTCTTC,CASSFGTSGDNEQFF
TRBJ2-3,TRBV11-2,TRBD2,few,TGTGCCAGCAGCTTGGGACTAGCGTATAGCACAGATACGCAGTATTTT,CASSLGLAYSTDTQYF
TRBJ2-7,TRBV7-9,TRBD2,.,TGTGCCAGCAGCCCCGCTTCAGGGAGGGAATGGTTGTTGCAGTACTTC,CASSPASGREWLLQYF
TRBJ2-5,TRBV7-9,.,once,TGTGCCAGCGTCCCCCGGGAGCAAGAGACCCAGTACTTC,CASVPREQETQYF
TRBJ2-2,TRBV19,.,.,TGTGCCAGTAGTTGGCAGGGATCGAACACCGGGGAGCTGTTTTTT,CASSWQGSNTGELFF
TRBJ2-1,TRBV18,TRBD2,.,TGTGCCAGCTCACCAGGGACTAGCGGGAGTGCTGAGCAGTTCTTC,CASSPGTSGSAEQFF
TRBJ1-5,TRBV30,.,.,TGTGCCTGGAGTGTTGGGATTCCATATCAGCCCCAGCATTTT,CAWSVGIPYQPQHF
TRBJ2-2,TRBV11-2,.,.,TGTGCCAGCAGCTTAACTGGGGCGGGCGGGGAGCTGTTTTTT,CASSLTGAGGELFF
TRBJ1-3,TRBV19,.,.,TGTGCCAGTAAAGACCCGGGACACCCGATCTCTGGAAACACCATATATTTT,CASKDPGHPISGNTIYF
TRBJ1-4,TRBV9,TRBD1,.,TGTGCCAGCAGCGTACAGGGGGCGGCTAATGAAAAACTGTTTTTT,CASSVQGAANEKLFF